Presented here are 2 T cell receptor beta chains from one specimen sequenced in a study of graft-versus-host responses after intestinal transplantation. The method was immunoSEQ multiplex PCR; TCRdb's version includes in-frame clones alone and lacks a portion of them. This table holds tens of thousands of clones, roughly 91% found once. No antigen has been assigned to these receptors. The source was unstimulated CD4+ T cells sorted from spleen or lymph node cells, collected before intestinal transplant. The receptors here all came from a human donor who received an intestinal transplant.

This chain uses TRBV5-1 with TRBJ2-3, with 7 bases lining up with TRBD1. Germline CDR1 SGHRS, CDR2 YFSETQ. The CDR3 covers 15 residues. The V gene end was trimmed by 4 bases and the J gene end by 0 bases; junction bases not matched to a gene: 5. This CDR3 is CASSRDRFSTDTQYF. The CDR3 bases are TGCGCCAGCAGCCGGGACAGATTTAGCACAGATACGCAGTATTTT.

The DNA for the CDR3 is TGTGCCAGCAGCTTGATAGACAGGTTAAATGAAAAACTGTTTTTT. This codes for CASSLIDRLNEKLFF. The chain carries TRBV7-9 and TRBJ1-4; D perhaps matches TRBD1 (6 bases). CDR1 and CDR2 from the germline V gene are SEHNR and FQNEAQ (reference sequence). V gave up 3 bases and J gave up 5 bases, with 13 bases separating them. The CDR3 has 15 amino acids.